This TCR beta chain comes out of a study of shared clonotypes between healthy human individuals (dated by TCRdb to the early 2020s). General notes on the study: The cohort included three men and a couple of women between 18 and 49 years of age. The study deeply sequenced blood TCR repertoires of 5 or 6 healthy adults to estimate repertoire size and the extent of clonotype sharing between individuals. Each donor's leukapheresis produced roughly between about 0.9 and 9.5 billion PBMCs. To increase sequencing depth and limit assay-specific biases, different laboratories used diverse techniques to prepare libraries and sequence TCR repertoires.

Using the deep immunoSEQ assay, multiplex PCR amplified TCR CDR3 regions from genomic DNA. Genomic DNA extracted from each cell subset was distributed evenly over all wells of several immunoSEQ 96-well plates, and each plate served as one replicate. Each replicate PCR for unsorted PBMC received about 300 ng genomic DNA, equal to approximately 30,000 T cell genomes. Genomic DNA from unsorted PBMC was sequenced over ten immunoSEQ deep assay plates. Purified libraries were quantified with a Qubit 3.0 fluorometer, sized on a Bioanalyzer 2100, and re-quantified with the KAPA Library Quantification kit. A separate single-read 150-cycle Illumina NextSeq 550 flow cell was used to sequence each immunoSEQ 96-well plate. In the paper's pipeline: Because the immunoSEQ output included only junctional sequences and no quality scores, the filtering could not be the same as the filtering used for full-length reads. Sequences were annotated with PyIR, a Python wrapper for IgBLAST v1.9, using IMGT germline references to assign V/J genes and CDR3. Reads with weak V/J assignments (E-value above 1e-6), missing CDR3, stop codons, out-of-frame junctions, or ambiguous translated residues were removed. V3J clonotypes were defined as sequences sharing the same inferred V gene, J gene, and CDR3 amino acid sequence. Percentage overlap between repertoires was computed as shared unique clonotypes divided by the size of the smaller repertoire. Richness of each repertoire was evaluated using RTK rarefaction, the Chao1 estimator, and Recon v2.1 estimates of unobserved clonotypes. TCRdb retrieved this table from immuneACCESS and kept in-frame rearrangements only. Not all clones are present; in checked studies, unresolved V genes account for under half, and no reason is known for the remainder. V and J calls and clone size are given by that table; D and trimming were obtained from the DNA. For this sample there are hundreds of thousands of clones; around 79% appear just once. The top ten constitute 13% of the sample.

Healthy HIV-negative adults with no recently reported acute infections or vaccinations were included as donors. Only Caucasian adults living in Nashville, Tennessee, USA were represented among the donors. In the unsorted samples, some 94 million PBMCs were counted, and genomic DNA was extracted using the QIAamp DNA Blood Mini kit. After blood collection by leukapheresis, PBMCs were isolated using Ficoll-Histopaque density gradient centrifugation and then cryopreserved in the vapor phase of liquid nitrogen. General conclusions and limits of the study: Pairwise subsampling indicated that sequencing depth was expected to affect the degree of clonotype sharing among donors. The small number of donors limited the genetic and exposure-history diversity represented. Sampling was limited to blood, and TCR repertoires in tissue likely differ from TCR repertoires in blood.

The CDR3 measures 13 amino acids from cysteine to phenylalanine. The entry retains the CDR3 DNA only, 39 bases that are in frame from base 1. CDR1 is given as SGHNT and CDR2 as YENEEA, both from the germline V gene. The junction carries 8 bases between V and J, which are trimmed by 3 bases and 3 bases respectively. This clone was counted a few times. The antigen it binds to is not known. Base qualities are not at hand, and no much larger clone is one base apart. The clonotype originates from a woman between 35 and 50 years old in good health. Some clones in this sample may be carry-over from other donors' samples. Recombination joined TRBV11-3 with TRBJ2-5; the D gene lacks a confident call. Sequenced input: PBMCs. The base sequence is TGTGCCAGCAGCTTTTACGCTGAAGAGACCCAGTACTTC. It specifies CASSFYAEETQYF.